This TCR beta chain was captured by sequencing in a study of T cells in tuberculosis. About the research overall: The T cells targeted glucose monomycolate, a mycobacterial lipid, via CD1B.

Generated by immunoSEQ multiplex PCR, the TCRdb table keeps only in-frame clones and is missing some. The sample includes about 59,000 clones, approximately 80% seen only once; the top ten take 13%. Sorting used thawed, overnight-rested PBMC stained with anti-CD3, a viability dye and GMM-loaded CD1B tetramer. CD1B tetramers were loaded with Rhodococcus equi-derived C32 glucose monomycolate. CDR3 length equals 14 residues. The ends were cut back, 7 bases at V and 4 bases at J, with 16 bases in the middle. Germline values: CDR1 MNHNS, CDR2 SASEGT. The chain uses TRBV6-1 and TRBJ2-5, with D perhaps matching TRBD2 (5 bases). This clonotype was sampled from an adult woman with latent tuberculosis. The sample comprised CD1b-GMM tetramer-negative cells sorted from PBMCs. CDR3 nucleotide sequence: TGTGCCAGCACCCAACCCGCGGCGGGAGAGACCCAGTACTTC. Amino acid sequence: CASTQPAAGETQYF.